A selection of T cell receptor beta chains follows, all from one sample in a study of T cells after posttransplantation cyclophosphamide. Repertoires were generated with immunoSEQ multiplex PCR, while TCRdb's copy carries only in-frame clones and drops some. The table includes 9,700 or so clones, roughly nine tenths detected once. The sample consisted of PBMCs, taken 430 to 450 days after allogeneic stem cell transplant with calcineurin inhibitor and methotrexate. These receptors all come from a male patient in his fifties who received an allogeneic stem cell transplant from an unrelated donor, was CMV-positive, and had chronic GVHD only. Some T cells may be provided by the graft donor. The CDR3 runs from the conserved cysteine through the conserved F or W. The D gene is left open where the match is weak. The size of a clone is reported for some rows only, either as once, few or many, or as a class for expanded clones.

v_call,clone_size,j_call,d_call,cdr3_nt,cdr3_aa
TRBV5-6,-,TRBJ1-1,-,TGTGCCAGCAGCTTACCGGGAAAAATGAACACTGAAGCTTTCTTT,CASSLPGKMNTEAFF
TRBV18,-,TRBJ2-1,-,TGTGCCAGCTCACCCGGGACACTCTCTGGGAATGAGCAGTTCTTC,CASSPGTLSGNEQFF
TRBV11-1,-,TRBJ2-7,-,TGTGCCAGCAGCTTATACCGGGAGCGTGACTACGAGCAGTACTTC,CASSLYRERDYEQYF
TRBV2,-,TRBJ2-7,-,TGTGCCAGCAGTGACCGGGGAGCCTCCTACGAGCAGTACTTC,CASSDRGASYEQYF
TRBV5-1,-,TRBJ2-1,TRBD2,TGCGCCAGCAGCTTTGATCTAGCGGGAGGTAGTGAGCAGTTCTTC,CASSFDLAGGSEQFF
TRBV6-5,-,TRBJ1-1,-,TGTGCCAGCAGTTCTCGCGGGGGGGGGTGCGACACTGAAGCTTTCTTT,CASSSRGGGCDTEAFF
TRBV5-1,-,TRBJ2-1,TRBD2,TGCGCCAGCAGCCGGACTAGCGGGAGCCCCAATGAGCAGTTCTTC,CASSRTSGSPNEQFF
TRBV27,-,TRBJ1-1,TRBD1,TGTGCCAGCAGTAACAGGGGGGGAACTGAAGCTTTCTTT,CASSNRGGTEAFF
TRBV7-8,-,TRBJ1-2,-,TGTGCCAGCAGCTTAGCGGCAGGGGTTAACTATGGCTACACCTTC,CASSLAAGVNYGYTF
TRBV28,-,TRBJ1-2,TRBD1,TGTGCCAGCAGGCTCCGGGACAGCCTCTATGGCTACACCTTC,CASRLRDSLYGYTF
TRBV11-2,-,TRBJ2-1,TRBD1,TGTGCCAGCAGCACAGGGGTCAGCGATGAGCAGTTCTTC,CASSTGVSDEQFF
TRBV19,-,TRBJ1-1,TRBD1,TGTGCCAGTACCCTAAGGCAGGGGGCAGGAATGAACACTGAAGCTTTCTTT,CASTLRQGAGMNTEAFF
TRBV29-1,once,TRBJ2-7,-,TGCAGCGTTGAAGGTGTATCCTACGAGCAGTACTTC,CSVEGVSYEQYF
TRBV5-6,few,TRBJ2-3,-,TGTGCCAGCCGAGCCTCAGGGAGCACAGATACGCAGTATTTT,CASRASGSTDTQYF
TRBV9,-,TRBJ2-7,TRBD1,TGTGCCAGCAGCGCAGGGGGTTCCCTCTCCTACGAGCAGTACTTC,CASSAGGSLSYEQYF